This T cell receptor beta chain was documented in a study of neurological immune-mediated disorders. Study conclusions and caveats: Private repertoires in all groups were suggested by the finding that expanded clones across subjects shared no CDR3 amino acid sequences. On phylogenetic grouping, the repertoires of 18 of 34 multiple sclerosis patients fell within one related-CDR3 cluster, constituting a possible signature.

The cDNA was generated by 5'RACE with 10-nucleotide random UMIs. Via MiXCR, TCRdb re-called the 5' RACE reads, giving one row per CDR3 protein. The sample lists 50,000 to 70,000 distinct CDR3 sequences, nearly 3.5% occurring once. At least ten counts were recorded for this clonotype. Its antigen remains unidentified. The CDR3 consists of 13 residues. Between the trimmed V and J ends, which lost 2 bases and 2 bases, there was a span of 7 bases. The germline V gene has CDR1 SQVTM and CDR2 ANQGSEA. The sequenced material came from PBMCs. The clonotype originates from a man between 35 and 55 years old with multiple sclerosis. The chain is built from TRBV29-1 and TRBJ1-5, with D perhaps TRBD1 (5 bases). CDR3 nucleotide sequence: TGCAGCGTTGAAACGGGGGGCAATCAGCCCCAGCATTTT. Amino acid sequence: CSVETGGNQPQHF.